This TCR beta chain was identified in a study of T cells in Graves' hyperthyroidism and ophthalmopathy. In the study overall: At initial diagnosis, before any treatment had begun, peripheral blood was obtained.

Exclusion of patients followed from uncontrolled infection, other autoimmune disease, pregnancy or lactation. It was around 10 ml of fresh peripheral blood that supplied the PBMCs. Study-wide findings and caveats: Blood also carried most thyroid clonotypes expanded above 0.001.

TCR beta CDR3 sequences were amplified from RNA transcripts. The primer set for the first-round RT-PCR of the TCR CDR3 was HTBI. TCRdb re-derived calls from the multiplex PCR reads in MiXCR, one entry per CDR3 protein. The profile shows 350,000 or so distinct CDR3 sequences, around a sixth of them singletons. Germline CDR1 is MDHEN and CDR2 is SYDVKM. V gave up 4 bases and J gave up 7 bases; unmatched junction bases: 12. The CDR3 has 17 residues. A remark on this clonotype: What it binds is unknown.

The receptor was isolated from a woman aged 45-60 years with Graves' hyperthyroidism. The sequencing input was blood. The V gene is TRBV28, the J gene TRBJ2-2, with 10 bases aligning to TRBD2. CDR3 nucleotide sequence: TGTGCCAGCAGTTGGGGGGGTCTAGCGGGAGATCGCGGGGAGCTGTTTTTT. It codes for CASSWGGLAGDRGELFF.